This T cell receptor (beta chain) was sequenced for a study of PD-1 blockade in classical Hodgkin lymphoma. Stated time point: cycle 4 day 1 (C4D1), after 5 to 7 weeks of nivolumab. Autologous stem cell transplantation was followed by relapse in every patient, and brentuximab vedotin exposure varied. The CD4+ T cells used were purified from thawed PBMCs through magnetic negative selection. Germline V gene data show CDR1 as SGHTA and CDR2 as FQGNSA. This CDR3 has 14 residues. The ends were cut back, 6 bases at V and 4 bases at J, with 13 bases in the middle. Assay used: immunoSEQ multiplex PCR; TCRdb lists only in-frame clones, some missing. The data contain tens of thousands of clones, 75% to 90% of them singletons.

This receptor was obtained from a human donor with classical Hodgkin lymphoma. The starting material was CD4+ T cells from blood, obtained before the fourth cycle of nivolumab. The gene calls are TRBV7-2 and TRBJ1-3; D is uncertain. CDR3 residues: CASRPGGSGNTIYF. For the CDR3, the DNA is TGTGCCAGCAGACCGGGAGGATCCGGAAACACCATATATTTT.